These T cell receptor beta chains were read from a single sample in a study of early T cells in non-severe SARS-CoV-2 infection. Via MiXCR, TCRdb re-called the 5' RACE reads, giving one row per CDR3 protein. This table has 85,000 to 100,000 distinct CDR3 sequences, approximately 10% appearing once. Sample: whole blood, taken at baseline. The origin of the receptors is an adult who was a healthcare worker with PCR-confirmed SARS-CoV-2 infection or an uninfected control (not recorded which). Both conserved end residues are part of each CDR3. Fields, in order: CDR3 protein, CDR3 DNA, D gene, V gene, J gene, clone size. The D gene is left open where the match is weak. The size of a clone is reported for some rows only, either as once, few or many, or as a class for expanded clones.

CDR3aa: CAISEVGNNSPLHF; CDR3nt: TGTGCCATCAGTGAAGTGGGTAATAATTCACCCCTCCACTTT; d_gene: -; v_gene: TRBV10-3; j_gene: TRBJ1-6; abundance: few
CDR3aa: CASSQGQGLTEAFF; CDR3nt: TGTGCCAGCAGCCAGGGACAGGGTTTGACTGAAGCTTTCTTT; d_gene: TRBD1; v_gene: TRBV12-3/TRBV12-4; j_gene: TRBJ1-1; abundance: once
CDR3aa: CSARERGGNYEQFF; CDR3nt: TGCAGTGCTAGAGAGCGGGGGGGCAATTATGAGCAGTTCTTC; d_gene: TRBD2; v_gene: TRBV20-1; j_gene: TRBJ2-1; abundance: -
CDR3aa: CASRNTQDYGYTF; CDR3nt: TGTGCCAGCAGGAACACACAGGACTATGGCTACACCTTC; d_gene: -; v_gene: TRBV27; j_gene: TRBJ1-2; abundance: -
CDR3aa: CASSYTSGGSYEQYF; CDR3nt: TGTGCCAGCAGCTATACTAGCGGGGGTTCCTACGAGCAGTACTTC; d_gene: TRBD2; v_gene: TRBV7-2; j_gene: TRBJ2-7; abundance: few
CDR3aa: CSAILAGDLISSYNEQFF; CDR3nt: TGCAGTGCCATACTAGCGGGGGACCTAATTAGCTCCTACAATGAGCAGTTCTTC; d_gene: TRBD2; v_gene: TRBV20-1; j_gene: TRBJ2-1; abundance: -
CDR3aa: CASSETTSGNTDTQYF; CDR3nt: TGTGCCAGCAGTGAAACCACGAGCGGAAACACAGATACGCAGTATTTT; d_gene: -; v_gene: TRBV25-1; j_gene: TRBJ2-3; abundance: many
CDR3aa: CASTGVTYGYTF; CDR3nt: TGTGCCAGCACCGGGGTTACCTATGGCTACACCTTC; d_gene: -; v_gene: TRBV6-1; j_gene: TRBJ1-2; abundance: many
CDR3aa: CASSQEGRSSYNEQFF; CDR3nt: TGCGCCAGCAGCCAAGAAGGACGTTCATCCTACAATGAGCAGTTCTTC; d_gene: -; v_gene: TRBV4-1; j_gene: TRBJ2-1; abundance: -
CDR3aa: CASSLGITLTLRDGYTF; CDR3nt: TGTGCCAGCAGCTTAGGGATAACTCTCACCCTGAGGGATGGCTACACCTTC; d_gene: -; v_gene: TRBV7-8; j_gene: TRBJ1-2; abundance: many